A selection of T cell receptor beta chains follows, all from one sample in a study of T cells expressing NK-cell markers. TCRdb re-analyzed the 5' RACE reads; it lists each CDR3 protein once, without DNA. Here the sample table reports approximately 170,000 distinct CDR3 sequences. Input material: blood T cells: a sorted CD56 or NKG2C T cell subset, CD4+ or CD8+ T cells, or bulk PBMC T cells (not recorded which). The source of these receptors is a man aged 18-75 years in good health. Both conserved end residues are part of each CDR3.

length: 16; V: TRBV13; J: TRBJ2-1; CDR3: CASSSRDSSSYNEQFF
length: 15; V: TRBV5-5; J: TRBJ2-6; CDR3: CASSLGASGANVLTF
length: 15; V: TRBV27; J: TRBJ2-7; CDR3: CASSLSRPAPYEQYF
length: 15; V: TRBV4-2; J: TRBJ2-1; CDR3: CASSAEAGLSGEQFF
length: 17; V: TRBV24-1; J: TRBJ2-3; CDR3: CATSDARTGDGGDTQYF
length: 18; V: TRBV2; J: TRBJ2-3; CDR3: CASSEAPSGGAGDGTQYF
length: 14; V: TRBV2; J: TRBJ2-5; CDR3: CASSVGTGFETQYF
length: 15; V: TRBV4-1; J: TRBJ2-1; CDR3: CASSQVRGGRNEQFF
length: 18; V: TRBV7-8; J: TRBJ1-2; CDR3: CASSYGALQGAVNYGYTF
length: 13; V: TRBV12-3/TRBV12-4; J: TRBJ1-1; CDR3: CASSGGGNTEAFF
length: 14; V: TRBV27; J: TRBJ2-5; CDR3: CASSLGTRGETQYF
length: 16; V: TRBV7-9; J: TRBJ2-3; CDR3: CASSLALAGAADTQYF
length: 15; V: TRBV7-9; J: TRBJ2-3; CDR3: CASSPRQGAVDTQYF
length: 15; V: TRBV6-2/TRBV6-3; J: TRBJ2-1; CDR3: CASSYRGTEYNEQFF
length: 16; V: TRBV7-8; J: TRBJ2-1; CDR3: CASSLAAGSGNNEQFF
length: 14; V: TRBV9; J: TRBJ1-2; CDR3: CASSGTTVNYGYTF
length: 17; V: TRBV28; J: TRBJ2-5; CDR3: CASSLWRGQRGGETQYF
length: 14; V: TRBV20-1; J: TRBJ1-4; CDR3: CSARGTGGFEKLFF
length: 14; V: TRBV7-2; J: TRBJ2-7; CDR3: CASSLGLQGYEQYF
length: 16; V: TRBV13; J: TRBJ2-3; CDR3: CASSTKTGRDTDTQYF
length: 13; V: TRBV7-8; J: TRBJ1-3; CDR3: CASSLGTADTIYF
length: 12; V: TRBV2; J: TRBJ1-2; CDR3: CASRSYPGGYTF
length: 14; V: TRBV5-4; J: TRBJ2-2; CDR3: CASSRDPNNGELFF
length: 17; V: TRBV5-5; J: TRBJ2-7; CDR3: CASSLLLSGTGAYEQYF
length: 13; V: TRBV19; J: TRBJ2-3; CDR3: CASSARPRDTQYF
length: 16; V: TRBV9; J: TRBJ2-1; CDR3: CASSESGTRYDNEQFF
length: 15; V: TRBV4-1; J: TRBJ2-5; CDR3: CASSQRQGAKETQYF
length: 14; V: TRBV29-1; J: TRBJ2-3; CDR3: CSVLDRAGADTQYF
length: 19; V: TRBV5-1; J: TRBJ1-2; CDR3: CASSPRQGALGLSNYGYTF
length: 15; V: TRBV19; J: TRBJ2-1; CDR3: CASSIDELAGHEQFF
length: 12; V: TRBV27; J: TRBJ2-1; CDR3: CASRGLINEQFF
length: 16; V: TRBV7-2; J: TRBJ2-2; CDR3: CASRQQGRGNTGELFF
length: 15; V: TRBV14; J: TRBJ2-4; CDR3: CASSRGGYAKNIQYF
length: 15; V: TRBV9; J: TRBJ2-7; CDR3: CASSAFRDHDYEQYF
length: 17; V: TRBV9; J: TRBJ2-3; CDR3: CASSVAPRDTRTDTQYF
length: 17; V: TRBV5-4; J: TRBJ1-6; CDR3: CASSSGVRGSYNSPLHF
length: 17; V: TRBV5-1; J: TRBJ1-1; CDR3: CASSPYDGEPKNTEAFF
length: 15; V: TRBV11-2; J: TRBJ1-3; CDR3: CASSFRDRTGNTIYF
length: 16; V: TRBV5-1; J: TRBJ2-3; CDR3: CASSFPLAGVTDTQYF
length: 13; V: TRBV27; J: TRBJ2-2; CDR3: CASSFRDTGELFF
length: 15; V: TRBV12-3/TRBV12-4; J: TRBJ2-5; CDR3: CASTPADQYQETQYF
length: 17; V: TRBV20-1; J: TRBJ2-3; CDR3: CSARDRQRSMFADTQYF
length: 14; V: TRBV11-1; J: TRBJ2-7; CDR3: CASSFAGGSYEQYF
length: 15; V: TRBV5-6; J: TRBJ1-1; CDR3: CASSFYSSTSDGAFF
length: 16; V: TRBV12-5; J: TRBJ1-1; CDR3: CASGLVGTGGGSEAFF
length: 15; V: TRBV12-3/TRBV12-4; J: TRBJ2-1; CDR3: CASNTLSTLDNEQFF
length: 17; V: TRBV20-1; J: TRBJ2-1; CDR3: CSARDYRDRHALNEQFF
length: 14; V: TRBV7-2; J: TRBJ1-2; CDR3: CASTAWAGSDGYTF
length: 15; V: TRBV20-1; J: TRBJ2-5; CDR3: CSARLLLGDPGTQYF
length: 15; V: TRBV7-2; J: TRBJ2-3; CDR3: CASSLAGGAPDTQYF
length: 16; V: TRBV9; J: TRBJ2-2; CDR3: CASSVDGQEYTGELFF
length: 18; V: TRBV11-2; J: TRBJ2-4; CDR3: CASSLTGGVGSSKNIQYF
length: 16; V: TRBV7-8; J: TRBJ2-1; CDR3: CASSLFSAGGISEQFF
length: 16; V: TRBV6-2/TRBV6-3; J: TRBJ2-1; CDR3: CASSWASANSYNEQFF
length: 14; V: TRBV9; J: TRBJ2-7; CDR3: CASTRQDTTYEQYF
length: 18; V: TRBV5-1; J: TRBJ1-6; CDR3: CASSLGPGTAGFYSPLHF
length: 16; V: TRBV6-1; J: TRBJ1-5; CDR3: CASTNGGAGSNQPQHF